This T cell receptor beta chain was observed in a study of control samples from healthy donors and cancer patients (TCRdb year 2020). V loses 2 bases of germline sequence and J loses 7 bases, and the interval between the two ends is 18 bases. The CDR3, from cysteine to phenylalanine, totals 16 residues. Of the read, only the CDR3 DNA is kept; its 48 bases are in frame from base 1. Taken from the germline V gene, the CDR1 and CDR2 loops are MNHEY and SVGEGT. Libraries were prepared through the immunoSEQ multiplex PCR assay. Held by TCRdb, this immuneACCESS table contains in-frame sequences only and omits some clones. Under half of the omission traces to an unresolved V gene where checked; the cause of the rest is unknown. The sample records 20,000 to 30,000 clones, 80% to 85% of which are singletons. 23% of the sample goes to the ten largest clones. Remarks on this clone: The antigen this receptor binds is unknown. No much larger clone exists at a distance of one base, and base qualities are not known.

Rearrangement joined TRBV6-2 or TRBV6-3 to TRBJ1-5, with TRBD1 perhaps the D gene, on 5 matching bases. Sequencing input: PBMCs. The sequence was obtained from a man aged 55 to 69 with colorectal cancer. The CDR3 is CASSYEGAAELQPQHF. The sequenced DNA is TGTGCCAGCAGTTACGAAGGGGCCGCCGAGCTCCAGCCCCAGCATTTT.